The 5 T cell receptor beta chains given below trace back to one sample, sequenced in a study of shared T cell receptors in the human thymus (dated by TCRdb to 2020 to 2022). The method was the immunoSEQ multiplex PCR assay. Entries here come from immuneACCESS through TCRdb and include only in-frame sequences with V and J called. Some clones fail to appear in such tables; in the studies checked, an unresolved V gene covers under half of the shortfall, and the cause of the remainder is unknown. The sample table holds 630,000 or so clones, of which approximately 89% were seen once. Of the sample, 0.009% to 0.0095% is held by the ten largest clones. The sample was also linked to a second study, of human thymus T cells.

Sequencing was carried out using thymocytes. The receptor set was obtained from a boy less than two years old with a congenital heart defect. Donor details come from another sample of the same person, matched by shared clones.

The chain combines TRBV4-3 with TRBJ2-7; 7 bases line up with TRBD2. CDR3 length equals 16 residues. Per germline, CDR1 LGHNA and CDR2 YSLEER. J gave up 2 bases and V 1 base, and 8 bases lay outside the gene matches. The CDR3 loop is CASSQAPSGNTYEQYF. The CDR3 bases are TGCGCCAGCAGCCAAGCTCCCAGCGGGAATACCTACGAGCAGTACTTC.

This chain uses TRBV5-1 with TRBJ1-5; tentatively, D is TRBD1 (5 bases). Trimming removed 0 bases from V and 2 bases from J, with 9 bases in between. CDR3 length: 15 amino acids. Per the germline V gene, CDR1 is SGHRS and CDR2 is YFSETQ. The CDR3 loop is CASSLEGAGNQPQHF. CDR3 sequence (DNA): TGCGCCAGCAGCTTGGAAGGGGCGGGCAATCAGCCCCAGCATTTT.

The chain has TRBV5-6 and TRBJ1-4; D is possibly TRBD1 (6 bases). The CDR3 extends over 14 amino acids. CDR1 and CDR2 (germline): SGHDT, YYEEEE. V shed 4 bases and J shed 6 bases, with 13 bases lying between them. CDR3 protein: CASSRNRDYEKLFF. Written as DNA, the CDR3 is TGTGCCAGCAGCCGAAACAGGGATTATGAAAAACTGTTTTTT.

The rearrangement joins TRBV6-5 to TRBJ1-2; D unresolved. V lost 3 bases, J lost 10 bases, and 15 bases lay in between. CDR1 MNHEY and CDR2 SVGAGI come from the germline V gene. This CDR3 comprises 13 residues. This CDR3 is CASSYFRGEPYTF. In nucleotides, the CDR3 is TGTGCCAGCAGTTATTTCCGCGGAGAACCCTACACCTTC.

The J gene is TRBJ1-1, the V gene TRBV6-5; D is unresolved. CDR1 is MNHEY, CDR2 SVGAGI, per germline. Trimming removed 6 bases from V and 4 bases from J, with 15 bases in between. This CDR3 comprises 14 residues. CDR3 residues: CASSETSGLTEAFF. For the CDR3, the DNA is TGTGCCAGCAGCGAAACTTCGGGTCTCACTGAAGCTTTCTTT.